This entry lists 10 T cell receptor beta chains sequenced from one sample in a study of shared clonotypes between healthy human individuals. Assay used: immunoSEQ multiplex PCR; TCRdb lists only in-frame clones, some missing. The sample includes more than 900,000 clones, around 78% of them seen just once. Specimen: memory CD4+ T cells from PBMCs. The subset was: CD45RA-negative fraction. The receptors here all came from a man aged 18 to 35 in good health. Some clones in this sample may be carry-over from other donors' samples.

The chain carries TRBV7-8 and TRBJ2-2, with unresolved D. CDR3 size: 15 residues. Germline CDR1 is SGHVS and CDR2 is FQNEAQ. Trimming took 2 bases from V and 6 from J, leaving 13 bases between them. The CDR3 coding sequence is TGTGCCAGCAGCTTAAGCGAGACTCACCCCGGGGAGCTGTTTTTT. Amino acid sequence: CASSLSETHPGELFF.

Many counts were recorded for this clone. Here the CDR3 DNA reads TGTGCCAGCACCCAGTCCCGCACCGGGGAGCTGTTTTTT. This translates into CASTQSRTGELFF. The chain couples TRBV7-2 to TRBJ2-2; D remains unclear. Germline lookup yields CDR1 SGHTA and CDR2 FQGNSA. Trimming took 7 bases from V and 4 from J, leaving 10 bases between them. The length of the CDR3 is 13 residues.

As to this clone: A junction end diverges from the germline sequence, so it may reflect a read error. The chain couples TRBV5-6 to TRBJ2-1; no clear D gene. The CDR3 is 12 residues long. Germline V lookup: CDR1 SGHDT, CDR2 YYEEEE. The CDR3 DNA reads as TGTGCCAGCAGCTTGGGCGGCAGCCCCGAGCTCTTC. Translated, it gives CASSLGGSPELF.

The chain joins TRBV28 to TRBJ2-2; D not resolved. The CDR3 spans 12 residues. Looked up from germline, CDR1 is MDHEN and CDR2 is SYDVKM. V lost 6 bases to trimming and J lost 10 bases, with 12 bases between them. The CDR3 coding sequence is TGTGCCAGCAGCGCCCAGCTTCAGGAGCTGTTTTTT. Amino acids: CASSAQLQELFF.

Only one count was recorded for this clone. This CDR3 is CASRETGGRNGYTF. DNA for the CDR3: TGTGCCAGCAGAGAGACAGGGGGCAGGAATGGCTACACCTTC. The chain is built from TRBV2 and TRBJ1-2, with 10 positions matching TRBD1. The CDR3 covers 14 residues. CDR1 is SNHLY and CDR2 is FYNNEI in the germline V gene. V shed 6 bases, J shed 6 bases, and the junction held 7 bases outside the gene matches.

The chain employs TRBV18 and TRBJ2-7, with D tentatively TRBD2 (6 bases). Germline V lookup: CDR1 KGHSH, CDR2 LQKENI. CDR3 length equals 14 residues. The germline V and J ends were trimmed by 9 bases and 0 bases, with 15 bases remaining between them. The CDR3 region is CASLSGTGSYEQYF. The CDR3 DNA reads as TGTGCCAGTTTATCCGGGACTGGCTCCTACGAGCAGTACTTC.

The rearrangement joins TRBV6-7 to TRBJ2-5; D gene ambiguous. TRBV6-7 is placed among ORFs of uncertain function. Trimming took off 8 bases at V and 5 bases at J, with 12 bases between the two ends. This CDR3 region has 12 residues. CDR3 nucleotide sequence: TGTGCCAGCTTCCGAGGAGTGGAGACCCAGTACTTC. This sequence encodes CASFRGVETQYF.

The rearrangement links TRBV5-6 to TRBJ1-2; D unclear. Trimming stripped 4 bases from V and 2 bases from J, with 12 bases between. This CDR3 comprises 14 residues. CDR1 and CDR2 (germline): SGHDT, YYEEEE. The CDR3 protein is CASSLVRKNYGYTF. DNA for the CDR3: TGTGCCAGCAGCCTTGTTCGGAAAAACTATGGCTACACCTTC.

The chain employs TRBV7-2 and TRBJ2-1, with TRBD2 matching 10 bases. The CDR3 runs 18 residues. Germline assignment: CDR1 SGHTA and CDR2 FQGNSA. V lost 4 bases and J lost 1; bases outside the gene matches: 10. CDR3 sequence reads: CASSWRLAGQRSYNEQFF. CDR3 bases: TGTGCCAGCAGCTGGCGACTAGCGGGCCAAAGGTCCTACAATGAGCAGTTCTTC.

Comment on this clone: Other DNA sequences in this specimen translate into the identical CDR3. The rearrangement joins TRBV7-9 to TRBJ1-1, with D hard to call. CDR1 and CDR2 (germline): SEHNR, FQNEAQ (reference sequence). The CDR3 consists of 12 residues. Deletions cut 2 bases from V and 5 bases from J, with 6 bases between. The CDR3 bases are TGTGCCAGCAGCTTAAGTGGAACTGAAGCTTTCTTT. Residues: CASSLSGTEAFF.